The 27 T cell receptor beta chains given below trace back to one sample, sequenced in a study of radiotherapy plus CTLA-4 blockade in lung cancer. Here immunoSEQ multiplex PCR was the method, and the copy in TCRdb shows in-frame clones only, minus some. The sample contains about 88,000 clones, about two thirds of which appear only once. The starting material was peripheral blood, obtained from a patient treated with radiotherapy plus ipilimumab. The receptors originated from a human donor with non-small cell lung cancer that progressed on radiotherapy plus ipilimumab.

V is TRBV28 and J is TRBJ2-3; a possible D gene is TRBD1 (5 bases). Per the germline V gene, CDR1 is MDHEN and CDR2 is SYDVKM. Trimming cost V 7 bases and J 3 bases, with 14 bases left between them. This CDR3 region has 14 residues. CDR3 region: CASTSATVTDTQYF. CDR3 bases: TGTGCCAGCACTTCCGCGACAGTTACAGATACGCAGTATTTT. The variable domain in full, with the rest retrieved from reference TRBV28 and TRBJ2-3, is DVKVTQSSRYLVKRTGEKVFLECVQDMDHENMFWYRQDPGLGLRLIYFSYDVKMKEKGDIPEGYSVSREKKERFSLILESASTNQTSMYLCASTSATVTDTQYFGPGTRLTVL.

CDR3 bases: TGTGCCAGCAGTTTAGGGACTAGCGGTGCGGGGACCCAGTACTTC. Translated, it gives CASSLGTSGAGTQYF. This rearrangement joins TRBV6-5 to TRBJ2-5, with 11 bases identical to TRBD2. CDR3 length equals 15 residues. Germline V gene sequence: CDR1 MNHEY, CDR2 SVGAGI. Trimming at V came to 4 bases and at J to 7 bases, leaving 8 bases not matched to a gene.

V and J are TRBV25-1 and TRBJ1-1; the D gene is possibly TRBD1 (6 bases). The germline V gene has CDR1 MGHDK and CDR2 SYGVNS. The CDR3 sequence is 13 residues long. Trimming pared 9 bases from V and 3 bases from J, leaving 14 bases between. The CDR3 bases are TGTGCCAGTGTGGCGGGGGGCGACACTGAAGCTTTCTTT. It is translated as CASVAGGDTEAFF. Combining the CDR3 with reference TRBV25-1 and TRBJ1-1 gives the whole variable domain EADIYQTPRYLVIGTGKKITLECSQTMGHDKMYWYQQDPGMELHLIHYSYGVNSTEKGDLSSESTVSRIRTEHFPLTLESARPSHTSQYLCASVAGGDTEAFFGQGTRLTVV.

The chain employs TRBV6-5 and TRBJ2-7, with 8 bases matching TRBD1. V was clipped by 7 bases and J by 3 bases; unmatched bases: 5. This CDR3 has 13 amino acids. Germline CDR1 MNHEY, CDR2 SVGAGI. The CDR3 loop is CASTPGGDYEQYF. The CDR3 bases are TGTGCCAGCACCCCAGGGGGCGACTACGAGCAGTACTTC.

The rearrangement joins TRBV27 to TRBJ1-5, with 7 bases that match TRBD1. The CDR3 has 19 amino acids. V was clipped by 4 bases and J by 0 bases; unmatched bases: 15. Germline lookup yields CDR1 MNHEY and CDR2 SMNVEV (reference sequence). In nucleotides, the CDR3 is TGTGCCAGCAGTTCCACAGGGGAGACTAGCCTTTATAGCAATCAGCCCCAGCATTTT. This translates into CASSSTGETSLYSNQPQHF.

This chain uses TRBV16 with TRBJ1-5; a weak D match, TRBD1 (6 bases). The germline V and J ends were trimmed by 0 bases and 9 bases, with 15 bases remaining between them. The CDR3 has 15 amino acids. Germline assignment: CDR1 KGHSY and CDR2 FQNENV. This chain's CDR3 is CASSQSPTGTGPQHF. In nucleotides, the CDR3 is TGTGCCAGCAGCCAATCCCCTACAGGGACGGGGCCCCAGCATTTT.

The DNA of the CDR3 is TGTGCCAGCAGCTTAGGCCCGAGCCAAGAGACCCAGTACTTC. Translated, it gives CASSLGPSQETQYF. This chain links TRBV7-6 with TRBJ2-5, with D uncertain. Germline CDR1 SGHVS, CDR2 FNYEAQ. This CDR3 region has 14 residues. V lost 1 base and J lost 1, with 7 bases in between.

In nucleotides, the CDR3 is TGTGCCAGCAGCGTATCGCTCGGGGCTGACGAAAAACTGTTTTTT. This codes for CASSVSLGADEKLFF. V and J are TRBV9 and TRBJ1-4; a weak D match, TRBD1 (5 bases). The germline CDR1 and CDR2 sequences are SGDLS and YYNGEE. The CDR3 loop spans 15 amino acids. Between the trimmed V and J ends, which lost 1 base and 8 bases, there was a span of 15 bases.

The gene calls are TRBV5-1 and TRBJ2-5, with TRBD1 identical over 8 bases. Germline V CDR1 and CDR2: SGHRS, YFSETQ. The CDR3 extends over 16 amino acids. J gave up 1 base and V 4 bases, and 9 bases lay outside the gene matches. The CDR3 DNA reads as TGCGCCAGCAGCCTCCTTAGTGGGACAGGCCAAGAGACCCAGTACTTC. Its protein product is CASSLLSGTGQETQYF.

V and J are TRBV9 and TRBJ2-2; possibly TRBD1 for D (6 bases). This CDR3 has 15 amino acids. CDR1 is SGDLS, CDR2 YYNGEE, per germline. Trimming removed 3 bases from V and 4 bases from J, with 13 bases in between. The CDR3 here is CASSATGQLTGELFF. CDR3 DNA: TGTGCCAGCAGCGCGACGGGACAACTCACCGGGGAGCTGTTTTTT.

The chain carries TRBV4-2 and TRBJ1-1; D gene unclear. CDR3 length: 14 residues. The V gene's germline CDR1 is LGHNA and CDR2 YNFKEQ. V lost 5 bases, J lost 0 bases, and 10 bases lay in between. CDR3 amino acids: CASSFRTVNTEAFF. The CDR3 DNA reads as TGTGCCAGCAGCTTTAGGACTGTGAACACTGAAGCTTTCTTT.

The chain has TRBV5-4 and TRBJ2-3; 8 bases are a match to TRBD2. The CDR3 runs to 14 residues. V was clipped by 2 bases and J by 2 bases; unmatched bases: 1. Germline CDR1 SGHNT, CDR2 YYREEE (reference sequence). The DNA for the CDR3 is TGTGCCAGCAGCTTTAGCGGGGCCACAGATACGCAGTATTTT. Translation gives CASSFSGATDTQYF.

V usage is TRBV9 and J usage is TRBJ1-2; D unclear. V lost 4 bases and J lost 6, with 13 bases in between. Per the germline V gene, CDR1 is SGDLS and CDR2 is YYNGEE. There are 13 residues in the CDR3. The CDR3 region is CASSRENRDGYTF. In DNA, the CDR3 is TGTGCCAGCAGCAGGGAGAACCGGGATGGCTACACCTTC.

As for this clone: The junction departs from germline at one end; a sequencing error may be responsible. V usage is TRBV5-4 and J usage is TRBJ2-3, with D unresolved. The CDR3 is made up of 15 amino acids. The germline gives CDR1 SGHNT, CDR2 YYREEE (reference sequence). In DNA form, the CDR3 reads TGTGCCAGCAGCTTGTCCCTTCCTAGTAGAGATGCGCAGTATTTT. Protein product: CASSLSLPSRDAQYF.

The chain couples TRBV29-1 to TRBJ2-3; no definite D call. This CDR3 has 13 amino acids. CDR1 is SQVTM, CDR2 ANQGSEA, per germline. V lost 3 bases to trimming and J lost 6 bases, with 13 bases between them. The DNA of the CDR3 is TGCAGCGTTGAGCAGAGAACTGGGGATACGCAGTATTTT. Its translation is CSVEQRTGDTQYF.

The chain uses TRBV9 and TRBJ2-2, with 7 bases that match TRBD2. From germline, CDR1 is SGDLS and CDR2 YYNGEE. The CDR3 contains 16 residues. J lost 3 bases, V lost 2 bases, and 7 bases had no gene match. The CDR3 protein is CASSVSPAGHTGELFF. Here the CDR3 DNA reads TGTGCCAGCAGCGTCTCCCCAGCGGGGCACACCGGGGAGCTGTTTTTT.

This CDR3 is CASSRVSGTTGELFF. CDR3 nucleotide sequence: TGTGCCAGCAGTCGAGTATCGGGGACTACCGGGGAGCTGTTTTTT. This chain uses TRBV7-2 with TRBJ2-2; perhaps TRBD2 as D (6 bases). The CDR3 has 15 residues. Trimming removed 6 bases from V and 5 bases from J, with 16 bases in between. CDR1 and CDR2 (germline): SGHTA, FQGNSA.

This chain uses TRBV6-5 with TRBJ2-7; tentative D call: TRBD1 (6 bases). The V gene's germline CDR1 is MNHEY and CDR2 SVGAGI. Trimming removed 8 bases at V and 2 bases at J, with 19 bases between. The CDR3 length is 15 residues. CDR3 sequence (DNA): TGTGCCAGCTCCTCTGGACAGCCAATGACCTACGAGCAGTACTTC. It specifies CASSSGQPMTYEQYF.

This sequence joins TRBV28 and TRBJ2-7, with TRBD2 matching over 8 bases. V dropped 6 bases and J dropped 3; count of bases not matched to a gene: 19. The CDR3 spans 18 residues. Germline CDR1 MDHEN, CDR2 SYDVKM. The CDR3 loop is CASRAFGSGSSNFYEQYF. In DNA form, the CDR3 reads TGTGCCAGCAGGGCCTTTGGGAGCGGGAGCTCCAATTTCTACGAGCAGTACTTC. The full variable domain, completed using reference TRBV28 and TRBJ2-7, is DVKVTQSSRYLVKRTGEKVFLECVQDMDHENMFWYRQDPGLGLRLIYFSYDVKMKEKGDIPEGYSVSREKKERFSLILESASTNQTSMYLCASRAFGSGSSNFYEQYFGPGTRLTVT.

This clone was detected many times. The chain recombines TRBV19 with TRBJ2-3, with 7 nucleotides matching TRBD2. CDR3 length: 15 amino acids. Germline trimming cut 5 bases from V and 6 bases from J; bases unmatched to any gene: 11. The germline V gene encodes CDR1 LNHDA and CDR2 SQIVND (reference sequence). The CDR3 DNA follows: TGTGCCAGTAGTGACGTGGGAGGGCCTGGGGATACGCAGTATTTT. It encodes CASSDVGGPGDTQYF.

V gene TRBV19 combines with J gene TRBJ2-7, with 7 bases aligning to TRBD1. The trim removed 6 bases at V and 0 bases at J, leaving 11 bases unmatched. Germline V gives CDR1 LNHDA, CDR2 SQIVND (reference sequence). This CDR3 has 16 residues. The CDR3 region is CASSPGVDRFSYEQYF. As DNA, the CDR3 is TGTGCCAGTAGCCCCGGGGTGGACAGGTTCTCCTACGAGCAGTACTTC.

The rearrangement uses TRBV5-5 and TRBJ2-1, with TRBD2 matching 7 bases. This CDR3 region has 15 residues. CDR1 SGHKS and CDR2 YYEKEE come from the germline V gene (reference sequence). J gave up 7 bases and V 1 base, and 8 bases lay outside the gene matches. Here the CDR3 DNA reads TGTGCCAGCAGCTTGTATAGACTAGCAGCTAATGAGCAGTTCTTC. This sequence encodes CASSLYRLAANEQFF.

This rearrangement joins TRBV4-3 to TRBJ1-3; D unclear. Looked up from germline, CDR1 is LGHNA and CDR2 is YSLEER. Trimming took 1 base from V and 0 from J, leaving 10 bases between them. This CDR3 is 16 amino acids long. This CDR3 reads CASSQGGVGSGNTIYF. As DNA, the CDR3 is TGCGCCAGCAGCCAAGGGGGTGTCGGCTCTGGAAACACCATATATTTT.

The chain joins TRBV21-1 to TRBJ2-7; the table's D call of TRBD2 was not tested on the DNA. TRBV21-1 is a pseudogene locus. This CDR3 is 16 amino acids long. CDR3 bases: TGTGCCAGCAGCAAAATAGGGGGGGAAAGCTCCTACGAGCAGTACTTC. Its translation is CASSKIGGESSYEQYF.

This chain uses TRBV6-9 with TRBJ2-7; D gene ambiguous. The length of the CDR3 is 13 residues. V was shortened by 3 bases and J by 3 bases, with 9 bases between the two germline ends. Germline CDR1 MNHGY, CDR2 SVAAGI. The CDR3 loop reads CASSYGQNYEQYF. The CDR3 bases are TGTGCCAGCAGTTACGGGCAGAACTACGAGCAGTACTTC.

V gene TRBV7-9 combines with J gene TRBJ2-2; D unclear. The CDR3 has 12 amino acids. The V and J ends lost 5 bases and 7 bases respectively, with 8 bases between them. From germline, CDR1 is SEHNR and CDR2 FQNEAQ (reference sequence). DNA for the CDR3: TGTGCCAGCAGCGCTCATATCGGGGAGCTGTTTTTT. Translating it yields CASSAHIGELFF.

The chain carries TRBV6-1 and TRBJ1-4; maybe TRBD1 (6 bases). With 5 bases removed from V and 8 bases from J, the gap between germline ends came to 9 bases. The germline CDR1 and CDR2 sequences are MNHNS and SASEGT. CDR3 length: 12 residues. In nucleotides, the CDR3 is TGTGCCAGCAGTAGCAGGGGAGAAAAACTGTTTTTT. Translating it yields CASSSRGEKLFF.